This T cell receptor beta chain was recorded in a study of shared clonotypes between healthy human individuals. The repertoire was sequenced with immunoSEQ multiplex PCR; TCRdb's copy has only in-frame clones and lacks some. Of millions of clones in the sample, about 95% were seen once. The germline V gene has CDR1 SEHNR and CDR2 FQNEAQ (reference sequence). There are 14 residues in the CDR3. With V trimmed by 5 bases and J by 6 bases, 10 bases remained unmatched. This rearrangement joins TRBV7-9 to TRBJ2-7, with 7 bases matching TRBD2. This TCR was recovered from a man aged 18-30 years in good health. The specimen sequenced was naive CD4+ T cells sorted from blood. Specified subset: CD45RA+ positively selected. CDR3 coding DNA: TGTGCCAGCAGCACTGGGACTACCCCCGGCGAGCAGTACTTC. Translating it yields CASSTGTTPGEQYF.